These T cell receptor beta chains were read from a single sample in a study of human T cells and chemical hapten exposure. TCRdb fed the RACE reads into MiXCR, producing one record per CDR3 protein. Altogether roughly 380,000 distinct CDR3 sequences are present, 4.5% to 5.5% being singletons, with the ten largest covering approximately 2.8%. Sequences were derived from whole blood, sampled in connection with sensitization to the hapten diphenylcyclopropenone (DPC). The receptors were gathered from a woman between 45 and 60 years old with alopecia areata. Some clones in this sample may be carry-over from other donors' samples. CDR3s leave out the opening cysteine and the closing phenylalanine or tryptophan. Only part of the rows carry a size: once, few, many, or a class if the clone is expanded.

length: 17
J: TRBJ2-4
V: TRBV7-9
size: many
CDR3: ASSFGSGEPQYGKNIQY

length: 13
J: TRBJ2-7
V: TRBV4-1
size: many
CDR3: ASSQRGTSAYEQY

length: 12
J: TRBJ1-2
V: TRBV14
size: NA
CDR3: ASSQVPRSHGYT

length: 11
J: TRBJ1-1
V: TRBV3-1
size: many
CDR3: ASSQVSNTEAF

length: 12
J: TRBJ2-2
V: TRBV19
size: many
CDR3: ASSIGLAIGELF

length: 12
J: TRBJ1-1
V: TRBV6-1
size: NA
CDR3: ASSIGVDNTEAF

length: 16
J: TRBJ2-4
V: TRBV28
size: many
CDR3: ASSKFTPRVQGKNIQY

length: 11
J: TRBJ2-7
V: TRBV7-6
size: many
CDR3: ASSSGTGHEQY

length: 14
J: TRBJ1-3
V: TRBV4-1
size: few
CDR3: ASSQDEGFSGNTIY

length: 11
J: TRBJ2-6
V: TRBV3-1
size: many
CDR3: ASSQLRANVLT

length: 14
J: TRBJ1-1
V: TRBV4-2
size: few
CDR3: ASSQDWQGMNTEAF

length: 14
J: TRBJ2-1
V: TRBV7-2
size: NA
CDR3: ASSYKLAGVSNEQF

length: 13
J: TRBJ1-2
V: TRBV7-3
size: many
CDR3: ASSLQPSTGNGYT

length: 12
J: TRBJ1-4
V: TRBV6-6
size: NA
CDR3: ASSYGRLNEKLF

length: 13
J: TRBJ1-1
V: TRBV12-3/TRBV12-4
size: few
CDR3: ASSSWTGTNTEAF

length: 11
J: TRBJ1-1
V: TRBV5-1
size: many
CDR3: ASSPAPGTEAF